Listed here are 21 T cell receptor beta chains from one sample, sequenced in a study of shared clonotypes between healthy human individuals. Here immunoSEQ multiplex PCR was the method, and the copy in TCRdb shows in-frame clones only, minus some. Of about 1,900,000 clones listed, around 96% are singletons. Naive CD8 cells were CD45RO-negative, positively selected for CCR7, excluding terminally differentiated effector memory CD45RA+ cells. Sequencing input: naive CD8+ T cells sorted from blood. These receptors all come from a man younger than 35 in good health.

As DNA, the CDR3 is TGTGCCAGCAGCGTCCCGACAGGGGACGCGGGAAGGGCCATTACCGGGGAGCTGTTTTTT. Translation: CASSVPTGDAGRAITGELFF. V usage is TRBV9 and J usage is TRBJ2-2; 8 bases match TRBD1. This CDR3 contains 20 residues. V trimming: 2 bases; J trimming: 5 bases; junction bases outside the gene matches: 20. From germline, CDR1 is SGDLS and CDR2 YYNGEE.

The CDR3 loop is CASSEGAGGFYNEQFF. DNA of the CDR3: TGTGCCAGCAGTGAAGGCGCGGGGGGCTTTTACAATGAGCAGTTCTTC. The chain joins TRBV6-1 to TRBJ2-1, with 8 bases fitting TRBD2. The germline V gene encodes CDR1 MNHNS and CDR2 SASEGT. The CDR3 covers 16 residues. V gave up 1 base and J gave up 4 bases; unmatched junction bases: 6.

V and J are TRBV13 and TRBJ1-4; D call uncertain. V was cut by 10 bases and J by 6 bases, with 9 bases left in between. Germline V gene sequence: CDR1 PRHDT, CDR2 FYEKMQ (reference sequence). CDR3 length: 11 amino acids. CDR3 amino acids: CAIPGDEKLFF. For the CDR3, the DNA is TGTGCCATCCCCGGGGATGAAAAACTGTTTTTT.

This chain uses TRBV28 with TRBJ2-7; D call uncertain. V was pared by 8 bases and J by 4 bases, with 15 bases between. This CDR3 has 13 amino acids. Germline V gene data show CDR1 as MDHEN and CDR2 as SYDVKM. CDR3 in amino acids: CASQLEWGYEQYF. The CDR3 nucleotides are TGTGCCAGCCAATTGGAGTGGGGATACGAGCAGTACTTC.

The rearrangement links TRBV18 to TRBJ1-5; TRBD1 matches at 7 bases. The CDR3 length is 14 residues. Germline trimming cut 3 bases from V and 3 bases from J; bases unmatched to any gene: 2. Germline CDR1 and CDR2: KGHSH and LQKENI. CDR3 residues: CASSPGQDNQPQHF. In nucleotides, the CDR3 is TGTGCCAGCTCACCCGGACAGGACAATCAGCCCCAGCATTTT.

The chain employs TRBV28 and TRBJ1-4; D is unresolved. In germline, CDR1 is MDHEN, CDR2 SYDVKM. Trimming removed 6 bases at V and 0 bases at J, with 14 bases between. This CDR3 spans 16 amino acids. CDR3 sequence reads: CASSKYTGATNEKLFF. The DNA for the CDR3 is TGTGCCAGCAGCAAATACACCGGAGCAACTAATGAAAAACTGTTTTTT.

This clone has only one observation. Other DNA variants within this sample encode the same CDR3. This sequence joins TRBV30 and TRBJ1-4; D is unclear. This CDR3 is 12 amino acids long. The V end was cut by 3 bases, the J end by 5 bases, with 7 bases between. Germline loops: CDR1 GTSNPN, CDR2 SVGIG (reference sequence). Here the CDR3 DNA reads TGTGCCTGGAGCGCGGCAAATGAAAAACTGTTTTTT. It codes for CAWSAANEKLFF.

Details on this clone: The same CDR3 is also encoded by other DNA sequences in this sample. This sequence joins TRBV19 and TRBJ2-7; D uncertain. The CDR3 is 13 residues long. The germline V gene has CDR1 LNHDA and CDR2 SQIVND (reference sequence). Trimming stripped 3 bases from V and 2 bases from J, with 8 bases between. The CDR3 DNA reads TGTGCCAGTAGTATCGGGCCACCCTACGAGCAGTACTTC. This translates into CASSIGPPYEQYF.

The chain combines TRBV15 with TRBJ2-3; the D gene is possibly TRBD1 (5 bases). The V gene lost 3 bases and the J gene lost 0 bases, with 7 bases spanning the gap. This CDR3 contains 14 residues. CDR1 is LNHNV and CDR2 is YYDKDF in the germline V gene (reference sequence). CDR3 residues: CATSSRQSTDTQYF. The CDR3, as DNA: TGTGCCACCAGCAGCAGACAGAGCACAGATACGCAGTATTTT.

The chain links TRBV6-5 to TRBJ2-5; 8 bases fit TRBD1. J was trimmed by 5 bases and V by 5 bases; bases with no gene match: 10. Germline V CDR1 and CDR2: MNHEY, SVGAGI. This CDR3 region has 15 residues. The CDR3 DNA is TGTGCCAGCAGTACCAACCCAGGGGGCCCGGAGACCCAGTACTTC. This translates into CASSTNPGGPETQYF.

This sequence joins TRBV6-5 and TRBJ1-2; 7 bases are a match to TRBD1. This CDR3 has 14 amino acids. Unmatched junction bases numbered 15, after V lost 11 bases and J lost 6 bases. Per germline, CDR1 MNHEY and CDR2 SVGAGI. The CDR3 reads CACTTGEWANGYTF. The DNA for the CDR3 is TGTGCCTGTACAACAGGGGAATGGGCGAATGGCTACACCTTC.

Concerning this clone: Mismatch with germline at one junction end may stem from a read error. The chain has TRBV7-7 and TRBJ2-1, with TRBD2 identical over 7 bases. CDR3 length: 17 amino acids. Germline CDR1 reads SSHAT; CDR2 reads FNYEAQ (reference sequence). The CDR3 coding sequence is TGTGCTAGCAGCTTAGGGTCGGCGGGGGACGCGGACAATGAGCAGTTCTTC. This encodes CASSLGSAGDADNEQFF.

CDR3 loop: CASSLERTAYNEQFF. DNA of the CDR3: TGTGCCAGCAGTTTGGAGAGGACAGCGTACAATGAGCAGTTCTTC. The rearrangement joins TRBV28 to TRBJ2-1; D may be TRBD1 (6 bases). CDR1 and CDR2 from the germline V gene are MDHEN and SYDVKM. V was pared by 3 bases and J by 4 bases, with 13 bases between. This CDR3 contains 15 residues.

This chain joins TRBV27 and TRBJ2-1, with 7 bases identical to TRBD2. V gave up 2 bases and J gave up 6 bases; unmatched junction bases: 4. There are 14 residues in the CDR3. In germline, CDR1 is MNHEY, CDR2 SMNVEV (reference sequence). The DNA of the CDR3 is TGTGCCAGCAGTTTAGGGGTAGCGGGCAATGAGCAGTTCTTC. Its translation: CASSLGVAGNEQFF.

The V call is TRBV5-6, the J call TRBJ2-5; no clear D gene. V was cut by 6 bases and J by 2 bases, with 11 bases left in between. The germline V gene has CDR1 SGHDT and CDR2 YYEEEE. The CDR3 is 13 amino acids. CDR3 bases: TGTGCCAGCACCTCAGGCGGACAAGAGACCCAGTACTTC. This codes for CASTSGGQETQYF.

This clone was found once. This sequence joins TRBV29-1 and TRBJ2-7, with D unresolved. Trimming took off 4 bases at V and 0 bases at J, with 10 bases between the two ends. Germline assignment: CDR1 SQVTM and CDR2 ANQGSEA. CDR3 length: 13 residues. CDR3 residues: CSVVWRTSYEQYF. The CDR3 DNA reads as TGCAGCGTTGTTTGGCGGACCTCCTACGAGCAGTACTTC.

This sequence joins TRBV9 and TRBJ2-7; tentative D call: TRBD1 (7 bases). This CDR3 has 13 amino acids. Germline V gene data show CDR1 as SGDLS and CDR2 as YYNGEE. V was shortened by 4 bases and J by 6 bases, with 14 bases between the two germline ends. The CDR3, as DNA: TGTGCCAGCAGCCCCAGGGGGGATCTCGAGCAGTACTTC. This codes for CASSPRGDLEQYF.

CDR3 bases: TGCGCCAGCAGCCGGCTGTCAGGGGTTGGGGAGACCCAGTACTTC. Residues: CASSRLSGVGETQYF. The J gene is TRBJ2-5, the V gene TRBV4-3; the D gene is possibly TRBD1 (6 bases). Germline V gives CDR1 LGHNA, CDR2 YSLEER. V was cut by 4 bases and J by 5 bases, with 17 bases left in between. The CDR3 length is 15 residues.

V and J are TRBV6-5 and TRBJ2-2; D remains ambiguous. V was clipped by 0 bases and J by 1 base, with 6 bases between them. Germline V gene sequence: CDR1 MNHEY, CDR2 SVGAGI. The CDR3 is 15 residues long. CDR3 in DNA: TGTGCCAGCAGTTACTCGAGTAAGAACACCGGGGAGCTGTTTTTT. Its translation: CASSYSSKNTGELFF.

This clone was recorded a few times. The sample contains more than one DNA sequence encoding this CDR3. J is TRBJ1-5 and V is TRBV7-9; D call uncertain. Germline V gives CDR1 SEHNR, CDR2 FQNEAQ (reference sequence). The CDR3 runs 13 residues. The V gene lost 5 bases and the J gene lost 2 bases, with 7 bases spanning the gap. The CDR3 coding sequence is TGTGCCAGCAGCCCGGGAGGCAATCAGCCCCAGCATTTT. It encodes CASSPGGNQPQHF.

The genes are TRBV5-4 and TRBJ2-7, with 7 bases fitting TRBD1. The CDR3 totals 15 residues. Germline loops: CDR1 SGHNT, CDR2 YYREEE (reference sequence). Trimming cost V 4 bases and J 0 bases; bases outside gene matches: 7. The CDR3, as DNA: TGTGCCAGCAGCGGGATGGGGGACAGCTCCTACGAGCAGTACTTC. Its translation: CASSGMGDSSYEQYF. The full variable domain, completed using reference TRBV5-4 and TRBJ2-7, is ETGVTQSPTHLIKTRGQQVTLRCSSQSGHNTVSWYQQALGQGPQFIFQYYREEENGRGNFPPRFSGLQFPNYSSELNVNALELDDSALYLCASSGMGDSSYEQYFGPGTRLTVT.